The TCR beta chain described here comes from a study of blood T cell repertoires in COVID-19. Overall study context: The origin of the acute and convalescent COVID-19 samples was the United States, Italy and Spain. PBMCs, B-cell-depleted T cells, or T cells provided the cDNA or gDNA that made up the material.

In germline, CDR1 is SGHAT, CDR2 FQDESV (reference sequence). The V end lost 5 bases, the J end lost 5 bases, and 18 bases lay between the germline ends. This CDR3 is 15 amino acids long. In the original workflow: Counts of nucleated cells, estimated from reference gene primer amplification, were obtained. Here immunoSEQ multiplex PCR was the method, and the copy in TCRdb shows in-frame clones only, minus some. V and J calls and clone size are given by that table; D and trimming were obtained from the DNA. The sample has over 150,000 clones; around nine tenths are singletons. The sequence was collected from a man aged 45 to 65 with COVID-19, enrolled during active disease. The V call is TRBV11-1, the J call TRBJ2-5; D is perhaps TRBD1 (5 bases). Source material: peripheral blood. This CDR3 is CASSGQSTKGETQYF. The DNA of the CDR3 is TGTGCCAGCAGCGGTCAGTCGACAAAGGGGGAGACCCAGTACTTC.